One sample yielded the 17 T cell receptor beta chains listed below, sequenced in a study of neoadjuvant anti-PD-1 for oral cavity cancer. Some clones are missing from TCRdb's copy, which holds only in-frame ones; the method was immunoSEQ multiplex PCR. The sample carries 17,000 or so clones, 50% to 70% recorded once. The sequences come from PBMCs, collected before nivolumab (anti-PD-1) treatment. All receptors derive from a person aged 35 to 85 with oral cavity squamous cell carcinoma.

The genes are TRBV2 and TRBJ1-5; weak D call: TRBD1 (5 bases). The V gene lost 6 bases and the J gene lost 4 bases, with 19 bases spanning the gap. The CDR3 loop spans 16 amino acids. The germline CDR1 and CDR2 sequences are SNHLY and FYNNEI. Written as DNA, the CDR3 is TGTGCCAGCAGGGAGGTTATCGGGGCGGGAAATCAGCCCCAGCATTTT. Translated: CASREVIGAGNQPQHF.

This chain joins TRBV6-1 and TRBJ1-2, with D possibly TRBD1 on 5 matching bases. This CDR3 contains 12 residues. Trimming removed 4 bases from V and 4 bases from J, with 7 bases in between. In germline, CDR1 is MNHNS, CDR2 SASEGT. CDR3 residues: CASSVDSYGYTF. Here the CDR3 DNA reads TGTGCCAGCAGTGTCGACAGCTATGGCTACACCTTC.

This rearrangement joins TRBV30 to TRBJ1-1; D gene unclear. From germline, CDR1 is GTSNPN and CDR2 SVGIG (reference sequence). V lost 4 bases and J 1 base, leaving 7 bases between the germline ends. The CDR3 consists of 12 residues. In nucleotides, the CDR3 is TGTGCCTGGAACCCAGGGAACACTGAAGCTTTCTTT. It is translated as CAWNPGNTEAFF.

The V call is TRBV5-1, the J call TRBJ2-1; D might be TRBD2 (5 bases). This CDR3 is built from 15 residues. The V gene lost 3 bases and the J gene lost 2 bases, with 12 bases spanning the gap. Looked up from germline, CDR1 is SGHRS and CDR2 is YFSETQ. Here the CDR3 reads CASSSNLGAYNEQFF. The CDR3 bases are TGCGCCAGCAGCTCCAACCTCGGGGCCTACAATGAGCAGTTCTTC.

J is TRBJ1-3 and V is TRBV11-2; D ambiguous. The CDR3 is 14 residues long. V was clipped by 2 bases and J by 0 bases, with 5 bases between them. Germline CDR1 reads SGHAT; CDR2 reads FQNNGV. CDR3 region: CASSLWDSGNTIYF. DNA of the CDR3: TGTGCCAGCAGCTTATGGGACTCTGGAAACACCATATATTTT.

This chain uses TRBV2 with TRBJ2-1, with D perhaps assigned TRBD1 or TRBD2 (6 bases each). The CDR3 totals 16 residues. V shed 2 bases and J shed 1 base, with 12 bases lying between them. The germline V gene encodes CDR1 SNHLY and CDR2 FYNNEI. CDR3 protein: CASSEIGGGSYNEQFF. The CDR3, as DNA: TGTGCCAGCAGTGAAATCGGGGGCGGTTCCTACAATGAGCAGTTCTTC. The entire variable domain, with the rest obtained from reference TRBV2 and TRBJ2-1, is as follows: EPEVTQTPSHQVTQMGQEVILRCVPISNHLYFYWYRQILGQKVEFLVSFYNNEISEKSEIFDDQFSVERPDGSNFTLKIRSTKLEDSAMYFCASSEIGGGSYNEQFFGPGTRLTVL.

V is TRBV28 and J is TRBJ2-7; unclear D gene. There are 13 residues in the CDR3. Trimming removed 3 bases from V and 2 bases from J, with 8 bases in between. From germline, CDR1 is MDHEN and CDR2 SYDVKM. The CDR3: CASSFQAPYEQYF. The DNA for the CDR3 is TGTGCCAGCAGTTTTCAGGCCCCCTACGAGCAGTACTTC.

The chain recombines TRBV6-1 with TRBJ1-5; D gene ambiguous. V was trimmed by 3 bases and J by 5 bases, leaving 11 bases between them. The CDR3 sequence is 14 residues long. Germline V gives CDR1 MNHNS, CDR2 SASEGT. The CDR3 is CASSENSPHQPQHF. In DNA form, the CDR3 reads TGTGCCAGCAGTGAGAACAGCCCTCATCAGCCCCAGCATTTT.

The CDR3 nucleotides read TGTGCCAGCCGCCCTCTCGACAGGGATCAGTATTTT. It codes for CASRPLDRDQYF. The chain recombines TRBV7-8 with TRBJ2-3, with 7 bases lining up with TRBD1. This CDR3 comprises 12 residues. Per germline, CDR1 SGHVS and CDR2 FQNEAQ. V lost 8 bases to trimming and J lost 12 bases; unmatched junction nucleotides: 11.

This chain links TRBV30 with TRBJ1-1; D ambiguous. Per the germline V gene, CDR1 is GTSNPN and CDR2 is SVGIG (reference sequence). The CDR3 covers 12 residues. Trimming pared 5 bases from V and 0 bases from J, leaving 7 bases between. Written as DNA, the CDR3 is TGTGCCTGGGCAGGCCTGAACACTGAAGCTTTCTTT. This encodes CAWAGLNTEAFF.

This sequence joins TRBV7-9 and TRBJ2-2; D is perhaps TRBD1 (5 bases). This CDR3 region has 15 residues. V lost 5 bases and J 1 base, leaving 11 bases between the germline ends. CDR1 SEHNR and CDR2 FQNEAQ come from the germline V gene (reference sequence). The DNA of the CDR3 is TGTGCCAGCAGCAACGTAGACAGGAACACCGGGGAGCTGTTTTTT. Protein sequence: CASSNVDRNTGELFF. The full variable domain, rest sourced from reference TRBV7-9 and TRBJ2-2, is DTGVSQNPRHKITKRGQNVTFRCDPISEHNRLYWYRQTLGQGPEFLTYFQNEAQLEKSRLLSDRFSAERPKGSFSTLEIQRTEQGDSAMYLCASSNVDRNTGELFFGEGSRLTVL.

This rearrangement joins TRBV4-1 to TRBJ2-7; D may match TRBD1 or TRBD2 (5 bases each). Germline V gene data show CDR1 as MGHRA and CDR2 as YSYEKL. The ends were cut back, 5 bases at V and 4 bases at J, with 18 bases in the middle. The CDR3 length is 15 residues. The CDR3 here is CASSFEEGLRYEQYF. The CDR3 DNA is TGCGCCAGCAGCTTTGAAGAGGGGCTCCGGTACGAGCAGTACTTC.

This chain joins TRBV14 and TRBJ2-1, with D possibly called TRBD1 or TRBD2 (5 bases each). The CDR3 has 15 amino acids. Trimming took off 0 bases at V and 8 bases at J, with 14 bases between the two ends. The germline V gene encodes CDR1 SGHDN and CDR2 FVKESK. Here the CDR3 DNA reads TGTGCCAGCAGCCAAGATGCGCTACTAGGGGATGAGCAGTTCTTC. It specifies CASSQDALLGDEQFF. The full variable domain, in which reference TRBV14 and TRBJ2-1 provide the parts outside the CDR3, is EAGVTQFPSHSVIEKGQTVTLRCDPISGHDNLYWYRRVMGKEIKFLLHFVKESKQDESGMPNNRFLAERTGGTYSTLKVQPAELEDSGVYFCASSQDALLGDEQFFGPGTRLTVL.

The chain uses TRBV30 and TRBJ1-4; D gene uncertain. CDR3 length: 12 residues. Trimming shortened V by 4 bases and J by 8 bases, and 11 bases separated the two germline ends. In germline, CDR1 is GTSNPN, CDR2 SVGIG (reference sequence). The CDR3 bases are TGTGCCTGGATGAGCGGTTCGGAAAAACTGTTTTTT. It translates to CAWMSGSEKLFF.

In this sample, this clone turned up a few times. The CDR3 here is CSVAPGTGREKLFF. In nucleotides, the CDR3 is TGCAGCGTGGCCCCCGGGACAGGCAGGGAAAAACTGTTTTTT. The chain carries TRBV29-1 and TRBJ1-4, with 8 bases that match TRBD1. V gave up 6 bases and J gave up 8 bases; unmatched junction bases: 11. Germline V gives CDR1 SQVTM, CDR2 ANQGSEA. The CDR3 totals 14 residues.

This chain links TRBV4-1 with TRBJ2-3, with D unresolved. V dropped 0 bases and J dropped 10 bases, with 26 bases sitting between them. Germline V CDR1 and CDR2: MGHRA, YSYEKL. This CDR3 has 18 residues. In DNA form, the CDR3 reads TGCGCCAGCAGCCAAGATGGTTGGGGTCAGGAGCTCTACGAGGCGCAGTATTTT. Translated, it gives CASSQDGWGQELYEAQYF.

The chain links TRBV6-1 to TRBJ1-4, with D possibly TRBD1 on 5 matching bases. Germline V gene data show CDR1 as MNHNS and CDR2 as SASEGT. Trimming took 6 bases from V and 6 from J, leaving 17 bases between them. This CDR3 region has 15 residues. The CDR3 nucleotides are TGTGCCAGCAGCCAACAGTTCTCAGGGTATGAAAAACTGTTTTTT. This encodes CASSQQFSGYEKLFF.